The 9 T cell receptor beta chains below all came from one sample that was sequenced in a study of cytomegalovirus exposure and HLA in healthy donors. Vbeta (60) and Jbeta (13) primers were used in the PCR. Method: immunoSEQ multiplex PCR; TCRdb's copy keeps in-frame clones and lacks some. Among 99,000 or so clones, about four fifths were seen once, and the ten largest hold approximately 3.7%. Material for sequencing was PBMCs. Source of these receptors: a female donor in good health and CMV-seropositive.

As to this clone: At one end the junction does not follow the germline gene, possibly because of a read error. The V gene is TRBV2, the J gene TRBJ2-3; 14 nucleotides match TRBD2. This CDR3 is 18 amino acids long. Germline assignment: CDR1 SNHLY and CDR2 FYNNEI. The CDR3 reads CASGDTGTSGRERDTQYF. The DNA for the CDR3 is TGTGCCAGCGGTGATACTGGGACTAGCGGGAGAGAGAGAGATACGCAGTATTTT.

The chain joins TRBV9 to TRBJ2-1; tentative D call: TRBD2 (6 bases). V lost 2 bases to trimming and J lost 4 bases, with 10 bases between them. Germline V lookup: CDR1 SGDLS, CDR2 YYNGEE. CDR3 length equals 14 residues. CDR3 sequence: CASSVGTSYNEQFF. The CDR3 DNA sequence: TGTGCCAGCAGCGTTGGGACTTCATACAATGAGCAGTTCTTC.

The chain uses TRBV7-9 and TRBJ2-5; D uncertain. V shed 0 bases and J shed 1 base, with 6 bases lying between them. Germline loops: CDR1 SEHNR, CDR2 FQNEAQ (reference sequence). This CDR3 has 14 amino acids. The CDR3 DNA reads as TGTGCCAGCAGCTTAGCCACAGCCCAAGAGACCCAGTACTTC. It is translated as CASSLATAQETQYF.

Points on this clone: At one end the junction does not follow the germline gene, possibly because of a read error. The chain recombines TRBV27 with TRBJ1-2; D possibly corresponds to TRBD1 (6 bases). The germline V gene encodes CDR1 MNHEY and CDR2 SMNVEV (reference sequence). The CDR3 consists of 13 residues. Here the CDR3 DNA reads TGTGCCAGCAGTTTGACAGGCAACTATGGCTACCCCTTC. Protein product: CASSLTGNYGYPF.

This sequence joins TRBV5-6 and TRBJ2-2; 8 bases are shared with TRBD2. Trimming cost V 0 bases and J 6 bases; bases outside gene matches: 7. The length of the CDR3 is 16 residues. Germline V CDR1 and CDR2: SGHDT, YYEEEE. The CDR3 coding sequence is TGTGCCAGCAGCTTGGGGTTAGCGGGGCGGTCCGGGGAGCTGTTTTTT. Protein: CASSLGLAGRSGELFF. The variable domain in full, with the rest retrieved from reference TRBV5-6 and TRBJ2-2, is DAGVTQSPTHLIKTRGQQVTLRCSPKSGHDTVSWYQQALGQGPQFIFQYYEEEERQRGNFPDRFSGHQFPNYSSELNVNALLLGDSALYLCASSLGLAGRSGELFFGEGSRLTVL.

This sequence joins TRBV18 and TRBJ2-5; no definite D call. Trimming cost V 1 base and J 0 bases, with 3 bases left between them. This CDR3 region has 13 residues. Germline assignment: CDR1 KGHSH and CDR2 LQKENI. This CDR3 reads CASSPLYQETQYF. The CDR3 nucleotides read TGTGCCAGCTCACCACTATACCAAGAGACCCAGTACTTC. The variable domain in full, completed from reference TRBV18 and TRBJ2-5, reads NAGVMQNPRHLVRRRGQEARLRCSPMKGHSHVYWYRQLPEEGLKFMVYLQKENIIDESGMPKERFSAEFPKEGPSILRIQQVVRGDSAAYFCASSPLYQETQYFGPGTRLLVL.

This chain connects TRBV19 to TRBJ2-2, with D tentatively TRBD1 (5 bases). Trimming removed 5 bases at V and 1 base at J, with 8 bases between. Germline CDR1 is LNHDA and CDR2 is SQIVND (reference sequence). The CDR3 length is 14 residues. This chain's CDR3 is CASSRQKNTGELFF. DNA for the CDR3: TGTGCCAGTAGTCGACAGAAGAACACCGGGGAGCTGTTTTTT.

The CDR3 DNA follows: TGCAGCGTAGACACAGGGATCGAAGCTTTCTTT. Amino acids: CSVDTGIEAFF. The rearrangement links TRBV29-1 to TRBJ1-1, with D perhaps matching TRBD1 (6 bases). V lost 6 bases, J lost 8 bases, and 13 bases lay in between. Germline lookup yields CDR1 SQVTM and CDR2 ANQGSEA. CDR3 length: 11 residues.

V and J are TRBV5-1 and TRBJ1-4; 12 nucleotides agree with TRBD1. After removal of 4 bases from V and 7 bases from J, the junction contained 2 bases not matched to a gene. This CDR3 comprises 14 residues. Germline CDR1 and CDR2: SGHRS and YFSETQ. For the CDR3, the DNA is TGCGCCAGCAGCGGGACAGGGGGCGGTGAAAAACTGTTTTTT. Its translation is CASSGTGGGEKLFF.